This TCR beta chain was captured in a study of cytomegalovirus exposure and HLA in healthy donors. V shed 2 bases and J shed 8 bases, with 17 bases lying between them. Germline V gene lookup returns CDR1 SGHTS and CDR2 YDEGEE. This CDR3 comprises 15 residues. A remark on this clone: The antigen remains unidentified.

This PCR relied on a set of 60 Vbeta primers and 13 Jbeta primers. Profiled with immunoSEQ multiplex PCR; TCRdb holds only in-frame clones, not every one. The sample lists under 200,000 clones, roughly 85% occurring once. Study results and limitations: It was reported in a later analysis that an Asian-associated ancestry cluster showed fewer N-insertions than the approximately 690-donor mean. When a later analysis compared HLA-associated TCR beta chains with equally common others, the HLA-associated chains turned out to be more clonally expanded and to have lower generation probabilities. The classifier, whose performance was assessed in both the original and validation cohorts, reportedly diagnosed cytomegalovirus status with high specificity and sensitivity. Sequencing likely generated an artifact that appeared as a cluster of highly shared sequence variants.

The receptor comes from a woman aged 18-29 years in good health and CMV-seronegative. The V call is TRBV5-8, the J call TRBJ2-1; D is possibly TRBD1 (5 bases). Material: PBMCs. The CDR3 nucleotides read TGTGCCAGCAGCTTCGGCAGGGTCTCTTCCGATGAGCAGTTCTTC. The encoded protein is CASSFGRVSSDEQFF.